One sample yielded the 9 T cell receptor beta chains listed below, sequenced in a study of Tregs in tolerant kidney transplant recipients. Some clones are missing from TCRdb's copy, which holds only in-frame ones; the method was immunoSEQ multiplex PCR. The data hold about 240,000 clones, with around 82% observed a single time. The source material was CD4+ T cells from blood. Receptor source: a human donor in good health.

This clone has a single count. The CDR3 region has the DNA TGTGCCAGCAGCCAAGATGCGAGGACAGGGTACAATGAGCAGTTCTTC. Translation: CASSQDARTGYNEQFF. The chain couples TRBV14 to TRBJ2-1, with 8 bases aligning to TRBD1. The CDR3 consists of 16 residues. The germline gives CDR1 SGHDN, CDR2 FVKESK. V gave up 0 bases and J gave up 4 bases; unmatched junction bases: 5.

V is TRBV4-2 and J is TRBJ2-2; 11 bases match TRBD2. CDR3 length equals 21 residues. J lost 3 bases, V lost 1 base, and 16 bases had no gene match. Per the germline V gene, CDR1 is LGHNA and CDR2 is YNFKEQ. The CDR3 DNA reads as TGTGCCAGCAGCCAAGTCACTCCTTTCCTAGCGGGAGGTGGGGACACCGGGGAGCTGTTTTTT. This codes for CASSQVTPFLAGGGDTGELFF.

This clone was seen a few times. For the CDR3, the DNA is TGTGCCAGCAGCTTCGGGGGGAACAATTCACCCCTCCACTTT. Translated, it gives CASSFGGNNSPLHF. V and J are TRBV7-3 and TRBJ1-6, with D tentatively TRBD1 (5 bases). V dropped 3 bases and J dropped 7 bases, with 10 bases sitting between them. This CDR3 has 14 residues. The germline V gene encodes CDR1 SGHTA and CDR2 FQGTGA.

This clone was observed once. The chain recombines TRBV28 with TRBJ1-6; no definite D call. The V end lost 4 bases, the J end lost 7 bases, and 14 bases lay between the germline ends. CDR3 size: 15 residues. Looked up from germline, CDR1 is MDHEN and CDR2 is SYDVKM. CDR3 DNA: TGTGCCAGCAGTTCCCCGGGAGGGAAGAATTCACCCCTCCACTTT. It codes for CASSSPGGKNSPLHF.

The table lists this clone with a few counts. The chain employs TRBV4-1 and TRBJ2-7, with D uncertain. Looked up from germline, CDR1 is MGHRA and CDR2 is YSYEKL. With 1 base removed from V and 0 bases from J, the gap between germline ends came to 7 bases. The CDR3 length is 14 residues. Written as DNA, the CDR3 is TGCGCCAGCAGCCAAGGCCCGTTCTCCTACGAGCAGTACTTC. It translates to CASSQGPFSYEQYF.

This chain connects TRBV19 to TRBJ2-2, with TRBD1 matching over 11 bases. CDR1 and CDR2 from the germline V gene are LNHDA and SQIVND (reference sequence). The CDR3 sequence is 15 residues long. With 6 bases clipped from V and 4 bases from J, the junction kept 4 bases outside the gene matches. CDR3 amino acids: CASSQDRGPTGELFF. CDR3 bases: TGTGCCAGTAGCCAGGACAGGGGGCCCACCGGGGAGCTGTTTTTT.

The chain employs TRBV6-5 and TRBJ2-7; no clear D gene. CDR3 length equals 14 residues. The V end lost 0 bases, the J end lost 1 base, and 7 bases lay between the germline ends. CDR1 and CDR2 (germline): MNHEY, SVGAGI. As DNA, the CDR3 is TGTGCCAGCAGTTACTCGAGAGTTTCCTACGAGCAGTACTTC. It translates to CASSYSRVSYEQYF.

The J gene is TRBJ1-2, the V gene TRBV11-3; TRBD1 matches 8 bases. Germline V gives CDR1 SGHNT, CDR2 YENEEA. The CDR3 consists of 14 residues. Unmatched junction bases numbered 6, after V lost 5 bases and J lost 4 bases. CDR3 in amino acids: CASSPGQGGYGYTF. CDR3 nucleotides: TGTGCCAGCAGCCCAGGACAGGGCGGCTATGGCTACACCTTC. Together with reference TRBV11-3 and TRBJ1-2, the CDR3 gives the full variable domain: EAGVVQSPRYKIIEKKQPVAFWCNPISGHNTLYWYLQNLGQGPELLIRYENEEAVDDSQLPKDRFSAERLKGVDSTLKIQPAELGDSAVYLCASSPGQGGYGYTFGSGTRLTVV.

V usage is TRBV5-6 and J usage is TRBJ1-4; no definite D call. V was cut by 0 bases and J by 2 bases, with 17 bases left in between. CDR3 length: 18 residues. Germline assignment: CDR1 SGHDT and CDR2 YYEEEE. CDR3 amino acids: CASSLEYLGQATNEKLFF. The CDR3 nucleotides are TGTGCCAGCAGCTTGGAATATCTTGGGCAGGCGACTAATGAAAAACTGTTTTTT. Complete variable domain (other parts from reference TRBV5-6 and TRBJ1-4): DAGVTQSPTHLIKTRGQQVTLRCSPKSGHDTVSWYQQALGQGPQFIFQYYEEEERQRGNFPDRFSGHQFPNYSSELNVNALLLGDSALYLCASSLEYLGQATNEKLFFGSGTQLSVL.